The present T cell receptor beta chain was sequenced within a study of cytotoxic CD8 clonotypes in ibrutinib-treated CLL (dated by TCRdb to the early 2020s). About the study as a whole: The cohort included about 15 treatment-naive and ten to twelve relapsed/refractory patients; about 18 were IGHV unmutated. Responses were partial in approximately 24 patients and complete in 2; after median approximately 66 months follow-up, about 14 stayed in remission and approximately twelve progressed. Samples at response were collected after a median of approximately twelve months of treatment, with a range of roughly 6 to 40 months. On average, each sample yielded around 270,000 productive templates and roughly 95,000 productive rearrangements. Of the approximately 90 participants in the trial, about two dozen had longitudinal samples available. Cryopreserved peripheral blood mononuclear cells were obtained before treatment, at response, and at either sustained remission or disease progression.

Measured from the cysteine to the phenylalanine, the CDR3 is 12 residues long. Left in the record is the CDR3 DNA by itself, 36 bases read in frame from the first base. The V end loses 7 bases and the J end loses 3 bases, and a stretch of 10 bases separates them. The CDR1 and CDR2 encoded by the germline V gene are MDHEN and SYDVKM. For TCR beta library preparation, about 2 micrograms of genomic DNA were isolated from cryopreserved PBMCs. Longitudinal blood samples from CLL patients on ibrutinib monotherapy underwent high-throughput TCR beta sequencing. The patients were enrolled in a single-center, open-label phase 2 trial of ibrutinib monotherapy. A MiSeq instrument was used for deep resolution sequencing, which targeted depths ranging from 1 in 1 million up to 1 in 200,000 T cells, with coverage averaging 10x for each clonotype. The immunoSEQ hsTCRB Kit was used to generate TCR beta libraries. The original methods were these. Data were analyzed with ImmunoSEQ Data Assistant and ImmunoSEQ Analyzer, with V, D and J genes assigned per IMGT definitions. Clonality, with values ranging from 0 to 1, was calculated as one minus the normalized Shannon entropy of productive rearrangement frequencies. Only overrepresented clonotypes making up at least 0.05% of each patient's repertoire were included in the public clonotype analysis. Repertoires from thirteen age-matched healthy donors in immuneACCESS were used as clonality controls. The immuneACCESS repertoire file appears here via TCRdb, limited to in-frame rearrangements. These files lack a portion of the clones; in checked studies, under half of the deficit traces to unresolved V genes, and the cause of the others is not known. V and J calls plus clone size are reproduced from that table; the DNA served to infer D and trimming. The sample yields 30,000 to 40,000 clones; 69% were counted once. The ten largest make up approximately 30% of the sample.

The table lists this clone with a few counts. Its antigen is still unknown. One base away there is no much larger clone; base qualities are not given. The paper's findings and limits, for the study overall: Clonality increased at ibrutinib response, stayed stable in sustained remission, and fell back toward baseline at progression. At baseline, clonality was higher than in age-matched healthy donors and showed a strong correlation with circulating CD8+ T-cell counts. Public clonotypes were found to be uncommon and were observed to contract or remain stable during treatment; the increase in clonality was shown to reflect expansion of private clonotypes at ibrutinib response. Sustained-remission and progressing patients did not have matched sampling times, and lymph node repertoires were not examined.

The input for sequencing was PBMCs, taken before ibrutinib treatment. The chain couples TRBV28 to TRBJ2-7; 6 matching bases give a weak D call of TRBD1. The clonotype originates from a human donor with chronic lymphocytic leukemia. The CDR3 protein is CASNRVFYEQYF. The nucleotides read TGTGCCAGCAACAGGGTCTTCTACGAGCAGTACTTC.